The 25 T cell receptor beta chains given below trace back to one sample, sequenced in a study of T-cell memory formation after mild COVID-19. TCRdb re-derived calls from the 5' RACE reads in MiXCR, one entry per CDR3 protein. The sample yields 250,000 to 350,000 distinct CDR3 sequences, around 15% seen once. Source material: PBMCs or a T cell subset sorted from them (not recorded which). All receptors derive from a man younger than 35 who had mild COVID-19 (a few samples of this study predate the infection). Cell type and time point are not known.

This clonotype has a handful of counts. The chain is built from TRBV7-2 and TRBJ2-3, with 15 bases lining up with TRBD2. This CDR3 contains 18 residues. Germline V gene data show CDR1 as SGHTA and CDR2 as FQGNSA. The trim removed 5 bases at V and 0 bases at J, leaving 6 bases unmatched. CDR3 sequence reads: CASSTGLAGGLSTDTQYF. The CDR3 DNA reads TGTGCCAGCAGCACGGGACTAGCGGGAGGACTTAGCACAGATACGCAGTATTTT. Drawing the rest from reference TRBV7-2 and TRBJ2-3, the complete variable domain is GAGVSQSPSNKVTEKGKDVELRCDPISGHTALYWYRQSLGQGLEFLIYFQGNSAPDKSGLPSDRFSAERTGGSVSTLTIQRTQQEDSAVYLCASSTGLAGGLSTDTQYFGPGTRLTVL.

This clonotype has only a few counts. The chain uses TRBV9 and TRBJ2-5; D not certain. Germline assignment: CDR1 SGDLS and CDR2 YYNGEE. CDR3 size: 15 residues. The V end lost 0 bases, the J end lost 5 bases, and 14 bases lay between the germline ends. CDR3 nucleotides: TGTGCCAGCAGCGTAGCTGATGTAACCTGGGAGACCCAGTACTTC. Translation: CASSVADVTWETQYF. The full variable domain, rest sourced from reference TRBV9 and TRBJ2-5, is DSGVTQTPKHLITATGQRVTLRCSPRSGDLSVYWYQQSLDQGLQFLIQYYNGEERAKGNILERFSAQQFPDLHSELNLSSLELGDSALYFCASSVADVTWETQYFGPGTRLLVL.

The rearrangement uses TRBV4-1 and TRBJ1-4, with D uncertain. The CDR3 loop spans 16 amino acids. Germline lookup yields CDR1 MGHRA and CDR2 YSYEKL. Trimming left V 3 bases short and J 10 bases short, with 21 bases between. CDR3 nucleotides: TGCGCCAGCAGCCAGGAGCTAGGGAGGGCTAAGGGAAAACTGTTTTTT. It is translated as CASSQELGRAKGKLFF.

This clonotype was observed a handful of times. The chain joins TRBV11-2 to TRBJ2-2; 10 nucleotides line up with TRBD1. J lost 4 bases, V lost 8 bases, and 10 bases had no gene match. The CDR3 contains 16 residues. CDR1 is SGHAT and CDR2 is FQNNGV in the germline V gene. CDR3 protein: CASRPGQGVSTGELFF. CDR3 DNA sequence: TGTGCCAGCCGCCCCGGACAGGGGGTTAGCACCGGGGAGCTGTTTTTT.

This clonotype was seen only a few times. This chain connects TRBV20-1 to TRBJ2-2; 9 nucleotides align to TRBD1. Germline CDR1 is DFQATT and CDR2 is SNEGSKA (reference sequence). V lost 5 bases and J lost 4; bases outside the gene matches: 5. The CDR3 sequence is 14 residues long. The DNA for the CDR3 is TGCAGTGCTCTCGGACAGGGGAGCACCGGGGAGCTGTTTTTT. Translated: CSALGQGSTGELFF.

The rearrangement links TRBV12-3 or TRBV12-4 to TRBJ2-7; 9 nucleotides agree with TRBD1. The CDR3 has 13 residues. With V trimmed by 4 bases and J by 6 bases, 4 bases remained unmatched. CDR3 sequence: CASSYETGGEQYF. The CDR3 bases are TGTGCCAGCAGTTATGAGACAGGGGGCGAGCAGTACTTC.

This rearrangement joins TRBV6-6 to TRBJ2-6, with D possibly TRBD1 on 6 matching bases. This CDR3 region has 16 residues. V was shortened by 5 bases and J by 1 base, with 12 bases between the two germline ends. Germline-derived CDR1 and CDR2 are MNHNY and SVGAGI (reference sequence). The CDR3 loop reads CASSQYRVSGANVLTF. The CDR3 DNA follows: TGTGCCAGCAGTCAGTACAGGGTATCTGGGGCCAACGTCCTGACTTTC.

This clonotype was seen a few times. CDR3 amino acids: CASSLVVQGAALFYGYTF. CDR3 sequence (DNA): TGTGCCAGCAGCTTAGTCGTACAGGGGGCGGCCCTGTTTTATGGCTACACCTTC. The chain recombines TRBV7-2 with TRBJ1-2; 9 bases map to TRBD1. Unmatched junction bases numbered 14, after V lost 1 base and J lost 5 bases. The CDR3 sequence is 18 residues long. From germline, CDR1 is SGHTA and CDR2 FQGNSA.

In this sample, this clonotype turned up a few times. V gene TRBV6-6 combines with J gene TRBJ2-3; 7 bases fit TRBD2. Germline trimming cut 2 bases from V and 3 bases from J; bases unmatched to any gene: 8. The CDR3 is 16 amino acids. Germline lookup yields CDR1 MNHNY and CDR2 SVGAGI (reference sequence). The CDR3 region has the DNA TGTGCCAGCAGTTACCCACGTGGGAGGGAAACAGATACGCAGTATTTT. This translates into CASSYPRGRETDTQYF.

This clonotype has at least ten counts. This sequence joins TRBV7-7 and TRBJ2-7, with 7 bases aligning to TRBD2. V gave up 3 bases and J gave up 2 bases; unmatched junction bases: 7. From germline, CDR1 is SSHAT and CDR2 FNYEAQ (reference sequence). The CDR3 sequence is 15 residues long. Here the CDR3 DNA reads TGTGCCAGCAGCTTTGGCCCCGGGAGGACCTACGAGCAGTACTTC. Protein product: CASSFGPGRTYEQYF.

This clonotype was observed a few times. The chain is built from TRBV5-1 and TRBJ1-2; a possible D gene is TRBD1 (5 bases). The CDR3 is 14 amino acids. Trimming cost V 0 bases and J 3 bases, with 9 bases left between them. Looked up from germline, CDR1 is SGHRS and CDR2 is YFSETQ. CDR3 nucleotides: TGCGCCAGCAGCTTGGAACGGGGGGACTATGGCTACACCTTC. This sequence encodes CASSLERGDYGYTF. The complete variable domain, with remaining parts taken from reference TRBV5-1 and TRBJ1-2, reads KAGVTQTPRYLIKTRGQQVTLSCSPISGHRSVSWYQQTPGQGLQFLFEYFSETQRNKGNFPGRFSGRQFSNSRSEMNVSTLELGDSALYLCASSLERGDYGYTFGSGTRLTVV.

This chain connects TRBV9 to TRBJ2-1; maybe TRBD2 (5 bases). CDR1 is SGDLS, CDR2 YYNGEE, per germline. This CDR3 region has 14 residues. V lost 4 bases and J 2 bases, leaving 10 bases between the germline ends. In nucleotides, the CDR3 is TGTGCCAGCAGCATCGCCGGGACCTACAATGAGCAGTTCTTC. This sequence encodes CASSIAGTYNEQFF.

The chain joins TRBV7-8 to TRBJ1-5; no clear D gene. The ends were cut back, 4 bases at V and 3 bases at J, with 13 bases in the middle. Germline CDR1 is SGHVS and CDR2 is FQNEAQ. The CDR3 length is 15 residues. The CDR3 nucleotides read TGTGCCAGCAGCTACTCAGGATCGGCCAATCAGCCCCAGCATTTT. It codes for CASSYSGSANQPQHF.

Only a few counts were recorded for this clonotype. This chain connects TRBV12-3 or TRBV12-4 to TRBJ2-7, with D maybe TRBD1 (6 bases). The CDR3 extends over 13 amino acids. Between the trimmed V and J ends, which lost 4 bases and 3 bases, there was a span of 10 bases. The DNA for the CDR3 is TGTGCCAGCAGTTCAGGGGTTAACTACGAGCAGTACGTC. The encoded protein is CASSSGVNYEQYV.

The chain couples TRBV7-3 to TRBJ2-7; D assignment may be TRBD1 or TRBD2 (5 bases each). From germline, CDR1 is SGHTA and CDR2 FQGTGA. The V and J ends lost 2 bases and 3 bases respectively, with 8 bases between them. The CDR3 has 13 amino acids. The DNA of the CDR3 is TGTGCCAGCAGCTTATGGGACGGCTACGAGCAGTACTTC. Its protein product is CASSLWDGYEQYF. Using reference TRBV7-3 and TRBJ2-7 for the parts outside the CDR3, the full variable domain is GAGVSQTPSNKVTEKGKYVELRCDPISGHTALYWYRQSLGQGPEFLIYFQGTGAADDSGLPNDRFFAVRPEGSVSTLKIQRTERGDSAVYLCASSLWDGYEQYFGPGTRLTVT.

The chain recombines TRBV30 with TRBJ2-7; no reliable D call. The CDR3 has 11 amino acids. The germline V gene has CDR1 GTSNPN and CDR2 SVGIG (reference sequence). The germline V and J ends were trimmed by 1 base and 7 bases, with 8 bases remaining between them. The CDR3 DNA is TGTGCCTGGAGTGCGTCAGGTGAGCAGTACTTC. Translating it yields CAWSASGEQYF.

This clonotype was observed a handful of times. The V gene is TRBV11-2, the J gene TRBJ2-2, with D uncertain. Trimming took 5 bases from V and 1 from J, leaving 14 bases between them. Germline CDR1 is SGHAT and CDR2 is FQNNGV. This CDR3 spans 16 amino acids. The CDR3 DNA is TGTGCCAGCAGCCAAATCGGCACAGTGAACACCGGGGAGCTGTTTTTT. Protein sequence: CASSQIGTVNTGELFF.

The V call is TRBV6-5, the J call TRBJ2-5, with D maybe TRBD1 (5 bases). The germline gives CDR1 MNHEY, CDR2 SVGAGI. The CDR3 runs 13 residues. V lost 2 bases, J lost 5 bases, and 9 bases lay in between. The chain's CDR3 is CASSYRQRETQYF. The DNA of the CDR3 is TGTGCCAGCAGTTACCGACAGAGGGAGACCCAGTACTTC.

This clonotype showed up many times. The chain carries TRBV4-2 and TRBJ2-5; no reliable D call. This CDR3 comprises 14 residues. Trimming cost V 0 bases and J 2 bases, with 7 bases left between them. CDR1 LGHNA and CDR2 YNFKEQ come from the germline V gene. The CDR3 nucleotides read TGTGCCAGCAGCCAAGATAGGTATCAAGAGACCCAGTACTTC. Its translation: CASSQDRYQETQYF.

The sample holds many counts of this clonotype. The chain employs TRBV5-1 and TRBJ1-1; D ambiguous. The CDR3 runs to 14 residues. Trimming removed 3 bases from V and 1 base from J, with 10 bases in between. CDR1 is SGHRS and CDR2 is YFSETQ in the germline V gene. The CDR3 sequence: CASSSAASNTEAFF. In DNA, the CDR3 is TGCGCCAGCAGCTCGGCGGCATCGAACACTGAAGCTTTCTTT.

The CDR3, as DNA: TGCAGCGTCGATAACGTCCGCACCCAGTCCACTGAAGCTTTCTTT. This translates into CSVDNVRTQSTEAFF. J is TRBJ1-1 and V is TRBV29-1; D remains ambiguous. V lost 6 bases, J lost 4 bases, and 21 bases lay in between. This CDR3 region has 15 residues. The germline V gene has CDR1 SQVTM and CDR2 ANQGSEA.

The rearrangement links TRBV20-1 to TRBJ2-7, with TRBD1 matching over 8 bases. The germline V gene has CDR1 DFQATT and CDR2 SNEGSKA (reference sequence). V shed 6 bases and J 4 bases; nucleotides not matched to a gene: 8. The CDR3 has 13 amino acids. The CDR3: CSANQGAGYEQYF. Written as DNA, the CDR3 is TGCAGTGCAAATCAGGGGGCCGGATACGAGCAGTACTTC.

This chain links TRBV9 with TRBJ2-6; D is unclear. Germline V lookup: CDR1 SGDLS, CDR2 YYNGEE. V was pared by 0 bases and J by 0 bases, with 10 bases between. The CDR3 totals 17 residues. DNA for the CDR3: TGTGCCAGCAGCGTAGCGGCAGGTCTCTCTGGGGCCAACGTCCTGACTTTC. Its translation is CASSVAAGLSGANVLTF.

This chain joins TRBV5-6 and TRBJ2-5; the match to TRBD1 covers 10 bases. From germline, CDR1 is SGHDT and CDR2 YYEEEE. This CDR3 is built from 17 residues. V trimming: 3 bases; J trimming: 1 base; junction bases outside the gene matches: 9. Here the CDR3 reads CASSSGQGGVVQETQYF. The CDR3 DNA reads as TGTGCCAGCAGCTCCGGACAGGGGGGAGTAGTCCAAGAGACCCAGTACTTC.

The chain is built from TRBV6-1 and TRBJ1-2; TRBD1 agrees at 10 bases. With 0 bases clipped from V and 4 bases from J, the junction kept 8 bases outside the gene matches. The CDR3 sequence is 17 residues long. From germline, CDR1 is MNHNS and CDR2 SASEGT. The CDR3 reads CASSEALRGQGPYGYTF. The CDR3 DNA reads TGTGCCAGCAGTGAAGCTCTTAGGGGACAGGGGCCCTATGGCTACACCTTC.